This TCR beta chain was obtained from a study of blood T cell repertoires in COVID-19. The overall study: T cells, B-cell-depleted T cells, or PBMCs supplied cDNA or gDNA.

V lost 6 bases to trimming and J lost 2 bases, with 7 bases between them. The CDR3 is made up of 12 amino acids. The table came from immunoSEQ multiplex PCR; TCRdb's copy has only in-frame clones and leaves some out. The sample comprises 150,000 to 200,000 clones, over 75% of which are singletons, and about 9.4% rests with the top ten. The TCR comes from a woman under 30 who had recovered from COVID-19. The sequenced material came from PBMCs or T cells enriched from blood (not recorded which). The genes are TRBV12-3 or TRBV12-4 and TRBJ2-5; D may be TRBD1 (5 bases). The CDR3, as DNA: TGTGCCAGCAGGAGACAGCAAGAGACCCAGTACTTC. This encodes CASRRQQETQYF.